The sequence of this T cell receptor (beta chain) was determined in a study of T-cell memory formation after mild COVID-19. Study-wide points: Day 37-peaking second-wave clones had unconfirmed SARS-CoV-2 specificity. Contracting CD8+ clones were enriched in EMRA, CD4+ mainly in CM and EM.

The CDR3 is 14 amino acids. The V gene lost 4 bases and the J gene lost 2 bases, with 9 bases spanning the gap. Germline V gene lookup returns CDR1 SGHRS and CDR2 YFSETQ. MiXCR, applied by TCRdb to the 5' RACE reads, yields one record per CDR3 protein. The sample has roughly 380,000 distinct CDR3 sequences, 25% to 30% seen once. This clonotype was picked up many times. Its antigen is as yet unknown. The TCR originated in an adult woman who had mild COVID-19 (a few samples of this study predate the infection). Cell type and time point are not known. Source material: PBMCs or a T cell subset sorted from them (not recorded which). This chain uses TRBV5-1 with TRBJ2-2; D remains ambiguous. The CDR3 bases are TGCGCCAGCAGCGGACCGGGCAACACCGGGGAGCTGTTTTTT. Protein sequence: CASSGPGNTGELFF. The full variable domain, rest sourced from reference TRBV5-1 and TRBJ2-2, is KAGVTQTPRYLIKTRGQQVTLSCSPISGHRSVSWYQQTPGQGLQFLFEYFSETQRNKGNFPGRFSGRQFSNSRSEMNVSTLELGDSALYLCASSGPGNTGELFFGEGSRLTVL.